The rows below give T cell receptor beta chains drawn from one sample of a study of CXCR3-negative and CXCR3-positive naive CD8 T cells. TCRdb re-analyzed the 5' RACE reads; it lists each CDR3 protein once, without DNA. The sample totals approximately 90,000 distinct CDR3 sequences. What was sequenced was naive CXCR3+ CD8+ T cells from blood. The receptors here all came from a human donor in good health. Some clones in this sample may be carry-over from other donors' samples. Both conserved end residues are part of each CDR3.

>TRBV5-1|TRBJ2-1
CASSLGAVSSYNEQLF
>TRBV6-6|TRBJ2-5
CASSPAIETQYF
>TRBV29-1|TRBJ2-1
CSVEDLAGASYNVQFF
>TRBV7-8|TRBJ2-2
CASSLFSGGDTGELFF
>TRBV6-6|TRBJ1-6
CACSSPGQGDNSPLHF
>TRBV3-1|TRBJ1-1
CASSLGTTEAFF
>TRBV4-1|TRBJ2-1
CASSQGLVSYNEQFF
>TRBV6-6|TRBJ2-1
CASSSPDRGSSYNEQFF
>TRBV6-2/TRBV6-3|TRBJ1-1
CASSSGTVDTEAFF
>TRBV11-1|TRBJ2-1
CASSSYGLAGSSSYNEQFF
>TRBV28|TRBJ2-5
CASRGGTEEYF
>TRBV7-3|TRBJ2-3
CASSPQGSADTQYF
>TRBV28|TRBJ2-7
CASSLYGGNRDEQYF
>TRBV12-3/TRBV12-4|TRBJ1-1
CASSRPTSGNTEAFF
>TRBV2|TRBJ2-1
CASSESSGPPAGGEQFF
>TRBV7-2|TRBJ2-7
CASSLPQTGTSGYEQYF
>TRBV25-1|TRBJ1-1
CASSEWGRGNTEAFF
>TRBV20-1|TRBJ1-5
CSARDLGVGGGNQPQHF
>TRBV7-9|TRBJ2-1
CASGGAKPTNEQFF
>TRBV14|TRBJ2-3
CASSPIGGHDTQYF
>TRBV7-8|TRBJ2-7
CASSLLDGWSREQYF
>TRBV7-9|TRBJ2-7
CASSYGDLYEQYF
>TRBV6-5|TRBJ1-1
CASSEVVPEAFF
>TRBV30|TRBJ2-1
CAHGLAAYNEQFF
>TRBV6-6|TRBJ2-7
CASRGQGTAYEQYF
>TRBV7-6|TRBJ1-3
CASSSTGIGNTIYF
>TRBV27|TRBJ2-2
CASSWAGTGELFF
>TRBV6-5|TRBJ2-7
CASSAFATYEQYF
>TRBV15|TRBJ2-1
CATTVGGDEQFF
>TRBV27|TRBJ1-1
CASSPGQTPAEDFF
>TRBV29-1|TRBJ2-7
CSVAGRSYEQYF
>TRBV7-2|TRBJ1-1
CASSLENLPLDTEAFF
>TRBV12-3/TRBV12-4|TRBJ1-1
CASSATVDTEAFF
>TRBV29-1|TRBJ2-1
CSVPLGGNEQFF
>TRBV20-1|TRBJ2-1
CSAPRGGPYNEQFF
>TRBV6-6|TRBJ1-2
CASSSLWGDYGYTF
>TRBV29-1|TRBJ2-2
CSVLGLAGNTGELFF
>TRBV14|TRBJ2-2
CASSQVDTGELFF
>TRBV2|TRBJ2-2
CAIFPGLNTGELFF
>TRBV19|TRBJ2-7
CASSAGTGGYEQYF
>TRBV12-3/TRBV12-4|TRBJ2-3
CASSLALLGPDTQYF
>TRBV30|TRBJ2-7
CAWVHGDEQYF
>TRBV28|TRBJ2-5
CASSRDSGSRQETQYF
>TRBV5-1|TRBJ2-1
CASSLAELHYNEQFF
>TRBV14|TRBJ2-1
CASSPRYYDEQFF
>TRBV7-2|TRBJ2-7
CASSLVFTLGYEQYF
>TRBV28|TRBJ2-7
CASSSPGGRTYEQYF
>TRBV27|TRBJ2-4
CASSLGTEYKNIQYF
>TRBV29-1|TRBJ2-1
CSVGDRGIGNEQFF
>TRBV5-1|TRBJ2-7
CASSPEEREAHEQYF
>TRBV4-1|TRBJ2-3
CASSQDGVPGQGTDTQYF
>TRBV7-2|TRBJ2-5
CASSLEWTEQETQYF
>TRBV28|TRBJ2-1
CASSVQGSYNEQFF